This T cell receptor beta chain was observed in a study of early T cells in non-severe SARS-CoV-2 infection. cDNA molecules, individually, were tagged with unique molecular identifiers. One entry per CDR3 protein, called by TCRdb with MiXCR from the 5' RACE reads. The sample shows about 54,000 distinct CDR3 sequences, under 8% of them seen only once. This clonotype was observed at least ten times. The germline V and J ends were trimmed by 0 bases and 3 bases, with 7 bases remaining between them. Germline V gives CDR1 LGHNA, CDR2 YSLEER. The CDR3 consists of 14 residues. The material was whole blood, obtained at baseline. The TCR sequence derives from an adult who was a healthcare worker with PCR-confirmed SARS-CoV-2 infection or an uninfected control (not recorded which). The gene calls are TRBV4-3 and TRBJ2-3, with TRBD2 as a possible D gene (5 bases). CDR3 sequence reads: CASSQETTTDTQYF. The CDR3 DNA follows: TGCGCCAGCAGCCAAGAGACTACTACAGATACGCAGTATTTT.